The T cell receptor (beta chain) described here comes from a study of blood T cell repertoires in COVID-19. With 3 bases clipped from V and 3 bases from J, the junction kept 4 bases outside the gene matches. This CDR3 is 14 amino acids long. Germline-derived CDR1 and CDR2 are KGHSH and LQKENI. Methods used by the authors: Using reference gene primer amplification, nucleated cell counts were estimated. Profiling relied on immunoSEQ multiplex PCR, and the TCRdb table lists in-frame clones only, not all of them. V and J calls plus clone size are reproduced from that table; the DNA served to infer D and trimming. Counted here are roughly 65,000 clones, roughly 73% occurring once; the ten biggest clones make up over 45%.

The clonotype comes from a human donor in a cohort sampled during active COVID-19. The rearrangement uses TRBV18 and TRBJ1-1, with 7 nucleotides matching TRBD1. The sequencing sample was made of peripheral blood. CDR3 DNA: TGTGCCAGCTCACCGACAGGGCGGTACACTGAAGCTTTCTTT. Translating it yields CASSPTGRYTEAFF.